These 2 T cell receptor beta chains originate from one sample sequenced in a study of T cells expressing NK-cell markers (dated by TCRdb to 2019 to 2021). The protocol used for the library was 5' RACE. Sequencing instrument: Illumina HiSeq 2000. TCRdb reprocessed the reads and assigns one entry to each CDR3 protein sequence, leaving out DNA. The sample's own table lists a few hundred thousand distinct CDR3 sequences. 5.2% of the sample is held by the ten biggest clonotypes. What was sequenced was blood T cells: a sorted CD56 or NKG2C T cell subset, CD4+ or CD8+ T cells, or bulk PBMC T cells (not recorded which). These receptors were taken from a man aged 18 to 69 in good health.

The chain combines TRBV7-9 with TRBJ2-5; the TCRdb D gene call, TRBD2, has no DNA to confirm it. Germline V gene sequence: CDR1 SEHNR, CDR2 FQNEAQ (reference sequence). The CDR3 covers 13 residues. The CDR3 reads CAVSGGIQETQYF.

The chain employs TRBV12-3 or TRBV12-4 and TRBJ2-3; TCRdb calls TRBD1, which cannot be checked without DNA. The CDR3 runs to 15 residues. The CDR3 is CASSFRDLLTDTQYF.